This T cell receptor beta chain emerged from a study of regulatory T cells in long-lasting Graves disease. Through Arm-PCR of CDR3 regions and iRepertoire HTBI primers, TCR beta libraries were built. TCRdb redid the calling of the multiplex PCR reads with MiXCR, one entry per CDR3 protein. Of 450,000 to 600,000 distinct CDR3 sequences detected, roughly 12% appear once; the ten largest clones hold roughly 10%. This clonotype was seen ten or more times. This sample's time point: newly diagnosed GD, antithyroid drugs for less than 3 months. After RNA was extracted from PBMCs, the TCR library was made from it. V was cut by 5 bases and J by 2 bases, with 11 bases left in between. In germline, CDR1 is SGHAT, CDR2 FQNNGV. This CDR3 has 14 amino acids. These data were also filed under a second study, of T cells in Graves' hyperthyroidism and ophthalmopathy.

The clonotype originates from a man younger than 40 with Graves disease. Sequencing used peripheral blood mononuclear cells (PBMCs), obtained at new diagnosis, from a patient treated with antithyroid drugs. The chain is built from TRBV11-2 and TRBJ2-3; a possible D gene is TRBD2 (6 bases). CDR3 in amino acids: CASSPSEITDTQYF. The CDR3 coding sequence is TGTGCCAGCAGCCCTAGCGAGATCACAGATACGCAGTATTTT.